Below, 28 T cell receptor beta chains from the same sample are listed, as sequenced in a study of blood T cell repertoires in COVID-19. Sequencing was performed with immunoSEQ multiplex PCR; in TCRdb, only in-frame clones are kept and a portion is missing. The sample consists of about 370,000 clones, 89% of them appearing once. The material sequenced was peripheral blood. The receptors stem from a woman between 25 and 40 years old with COVID-19, enrolled during active disease.

V gene TRBV11-2 combines with J gene TRBJ2-1; D is perhaps TRBD1 (6 bases). The CDR3 is 16 amino acids. From germline, CDR1 is SGHAT and CDR2 FQNNGV. Trimming cost V 6 bases and J 7 bases, with 22 bases left between them. CDR3 coding DNA: TGTGCCAGCAGGGAACAGATAGGGGGTTACTCTAATGAGCAGTTCTTC. Residues: CASREQIGGYSNEQFF.

J is TRBJ1-3 and V is TRBV7-2; D gene unclear. The CDR3 has 15 residues. Per germline, CDR1 SGHTA and CDR2 FQGNSA. Trimming took 0 bases from V and 0 from J, leaving 6 bases between them. CDR3 region: CASSLAANSGNTIYF. Written as DNA, the CDR3 is TGTGCCAGCAGCTTAGCGGCCAACTCTGGAAACACCATATATTTT.

The chain uses TRBV19 and TRBJ2-2, with 7 bases lining up with TRBD2. Trimming cost V 7 bases and J 4 bases; bases outside gene matches: 3. Germline V CDR1 and CDR2: LNHDA, SQIVND (reference sequence). This CDR3 has 13 amino acids. CDR3: CASTSGRTGELFF. The CDR3 region has the DNA TGTGCCAGTACTAGCGGACGCACCGGGGAGCTGTTTTTT.

The V call is TRBV11-2, the J call TRBJ2-7, with 7 bases fitting TRBD1. The germline gives CDR1 SGHAT, CDR2 FQNNGV. The CDR3 has 15 residues. Germline trimming cut 2 bases from V and 1 base from J; bases unmatched to any gene: 5. The CDR3 region is CASSLPTGASYEQYF. The CDR3 nucleotides are TGTGCCAGCAGCTTACCAACAGGGGCTTCCTACGAGCAGTACTTC. The full variable domain, in which reference TRBV11-2 and TRBJ2-7 provide the parts outside the CDR3, is EAGVAQSPRYKIIEKRQSVAFWCNPISGHATLYWYQQILGQGPKLLIQFQNNGVVDDSQLPKDRFSAERLKGVDSTLKIQPAKLEDSAVYLCASSLPTGASYEQYFGPGTRLTVT.

This clone was detected only once. The rearrangement uses TRBV7-6 and TRBJ2-3, with 13 bases that match TRBD2. The CDR3 contains 14 residues. Germline lookup yields CDR1 SGHVS and CDR2 FNYEAQ. J lost 4 bases, V lost 5 bases, and 0 bases had no gene match. CDR3 amino acids: CASSGLAGADTQYF. CDR3 DNA: TGTGCCAGCAGCGGACTAGCGGGAGCAGATACGCAGTATTTT.

V is TRBV10-3 and J is TRBJ2-3, with D maybe TRBD2 (5 bases). V dropped 4 bases and J dropped 3 bases, with 14 bases sitting between them. The CDR3 covers 15 residues. The germline CDR1 and CDR2 sequences are ENHRY and SYGVKD. CDR3 coding DNA: TGTGCCATCAGTGCCCCGCTAGCCGGGACAGATACGCAGTATTTT. Translating gives CAISAPLAGTDTQYF.

V is TRBV19 and J is TRBJ1-4; D is ambiguous. The CDR3 is made up of 19 amino acids. V was cut by 2 bases and J by 5 bases, with 24 bases left in between. Germline V lookup: CDR1 LNHDA, CDR2 SQIVND (reference sequence). The CDR3 DNA sequence: TGTGCCAGTAGTATAATAGGACGCCGGACTCCGAAGAACAATGAAAAACTGTTTTTT. Amino acid sequence: CASSIIGRRTPKNNEKLFF.

The V and J genes are TRBV4-2 and TRBJ1-2; 7 bases fit TRBD1. CDR3 length: 14 amino acids. The junction had 6 bases not matched to a gene; V was cut back by 2 bases and J by 6 bases. Germline CDR1 and CDR2: LGHNA and YNFKEQ. This CDR3 is CASSQRGGADGYTF. In DNA form, the CDR3 reads TGTGCCAGCAGCCAACGAGGGGGCGCGGATGGCTACACCTTC.

The J gene is TRBJ2-1, the V gene TRBV7-9; the match to TRBD2 covers 11 bases. Germline assignment: CDR1 SEHNR and CDR2 FQNEAQ (reference sequence). The CDR3 is 17 amino acids. V lost 4 bases, J lost 2 bases, and 7 bases stayed unmatched. The CDR3 is CASSSQTSGITYNEQFF. In DNA form, the CDR3 reads TGTGCCAGCAGCTCCCAGACTAGCGGGATAACCTACAATGAGCAGTTCTTC.

The chain combines TRBV2 with TRBJ2-2, with D tentatively TRBD1 (5 bases). CDR1 is SNHLY and CDR2 is FYNNEI in the germline V gene. This CDR3 has 15 residues. Between the trimmed V and J ends, which lost 1 base and 9 bases, there was a span of 15 bases. The CDR3 bases are TGTGCCAGCAGTGAAGGCCTCACTGGGGCCCGGGAGCTGTTTTTT. It is translated as CASSEGLTGARELFF.

The chain combines TRBV6-2 or TRBV6-3 with TRBJ2-2, with 7 nucleotides matching TRBD1. Per germline, CDR1 MNHEY and CDR2 SVGEGT. The V gene end was trimmed by 4 bases and the J gene end by 4 bases; junction bases not matched to a gene: 12. The CDR3 extends over 17 amino acids. The CDR3 region is CASSFQAGTEATGELFF. CDR3 in DNA: TGTGCCAGCAGTTTTCAAGCCGGGACAGAAGCCACCGGGGAGCTGTTTTTT.

The chain uses TRBV6-1 and TRBJ2-1, with 12 bases aligning to TRBD2. This CDR3 contains 15 residues. J gave up 7 bases and V 0 bases, and 1 base lay outside the gene matches. Germline V gives CDR1 MNHNS, CDR2 SASEGT. The DNA for the CDR3 is TGTGCCAGCAGTGAAGCTCTAGCGGGAGGGAATGAGCAGTTCTTC. It specifies CASSEALAGGNEQFF.

V gene TRBV5-1 combines with J gene TRBJ1-2; 7 bases are shared with TRBD1. Trimming took 0 bases from V and 5 from J; bases not matched to a gene: 4. In germline, CDR1 is SGHRS, CDR2 YFSETQ. The CDR3 is 14 residues long. Here the CDR3 reads CASSLEGTVYGYTF. The CDR3 DNA reads as TGCGCCAGCAGCTTGGAAGGGACAGTTTATGGCTACACCTTC.

The chain carries TRBV12-5 and TRBJ2-7; TRBD2 matches 7 bases. CDR3 size: 15 residues. The trim removed 2 bases at V and 2 bases at J, leaving 6 bases unmatched. The V gene's germline CDR1 is LGHNT and CDR2 FRNRAP. The CDR3 reads CASGLWLAATYEQYV. In nucleotides, the CDR3 is TGTGCTAGTGGTTTGTGGCTAGCGGCCACCTACGAGCAGTACGTC.

The chain carries TRBV6-2 or TRBV6-3 and TRBJ2-5, with a tentative D call TRBD2 (5 bases). Germline V gives CDR1 MNHEY, CDR2 SVGEGT. The CDR3 is made up of 14 amino acids. Trimming removed 5 bases at V and 2 bases at J, with 12 bases between. The CDR3 protein is CASSRTGEQETQYF. For the CDR3, the DNA is TGTGCCAGCAGTAGGACCGGGGAACAAGAGACCCAGTACTTC.

The rearrangement links TRBV19 to TRBJ1-5; D call uncertain. Trimming pared 1 base from V and 4 bases from J, leaving 14 bases between. CDR1 LNHDA and CDR2 SQIVND come from the germline V gene (reference sequence). The CDR3 has 16 amino acids. This chain's CDR3 is CASSIGDLVANQPQHF. Here the CDR3 DNA reads TGTGCCAGTAGTATAGGAGATCTAGTAGCAAATCAGCCCCAGCATTTT.

V gene TRBV6-5 combines with J gene TRBJ1-6, with D unresolved. Trimming pared 2 bases from V and 7 bases from J, leaving 12 bases between. The CDR3 contains 15 residues. Germline assignment: CDR1 MNHEY and CDR2 SVGAGI. The CDR3 coding sequence is TGTGCCAGCAGTTACCGTAGCCTATGGAATTCACCCCTCCACTTT. Its protein is CASSYRSLWNSPLHF.

V gene TRBV11-3 combines with J gene TRBJ2-5; 7 nucleotides align to TRBD2. CDR3 size: 16 residues. Losses at the gene ends were 5 bases for V and 2 bases for J; bases not matched to a gene: 11. Per germline, CDR1 SGHNT and CDR2 YENEEA. Written as DNA, the CDR3 is TGTGCCAGCAGCCTTTGGGGCCGCGGGGGACAAGAGACCCAGTACTTC. Translating gives CASSLWGRGGQETQYF. Complete variable domain (other parts from reference TRBV11-3 and TRBJ2-5): EAGVVQSPRYKIIEKKQPVAFWCNPISGHNTLYWYLQNLGQGPELLIRYENEEAVDDSQLPKDRFSAERLKGVDSTLKIQPAELGDSAVYLCASSLWGRGGQETQYFGPGTRLLVL.

This chain joins TRBV18 and TRBJ1-2, with a possible D match to TRBD1 (6 bases). Deletions cut 6 bases from V and 3 bases from J, with 17 bases between. CDR3 length: 15 residues. Germline V lookup: CDR1 KGHSH, CDR2 LQKENI. The CDR3 here is CASSASWTEDYGYTF. The CDR3 bases are TGTGCCAGCTCTGCCTCATGGACAGAAGACTATGGCTACACCTTC.

This clone was detected only once. V gene TRBV27 combines with J gene TRBJ1-4; D may be TRBD1 (5 bases). Germline V lookup: CDR1 MNHEY, CDR2 SMNVEV (reference sequence). Deletions cut 0 bases from V and 4 bases from J, with 18 bases between. This CDR3 comprises 18 residues. The CDR3 DNA reads TGTGCCAGCAGTTTATCGCCTCCCAGGGTCTTGAGTAATGAAAAACTGTTTTTT. Translating gives CASSLSPPRVLSNEKLFF. Full variable domain (remainder filled in from reference TRBV27 and TRBJ1-4): EAQVTQNPRYLITVTGKKLTVTCSQNMNHEYMSWYRQDPGLGLRQIYYSMNVEVTDKGDVPEGYKVSRKEKRNFPLILESPSPNQTSLYFCASSLSPPRVLSNEKLFFGSGTQLSVL.

With regard to this clone: Possible read error: a much larger clone is one base away. The chain employs TRBV11-2 and TRBJ1-5; possible D gene TRBD1, 5 bases. With 1 base removed from V and 5 bases from J, the gap between germline ends came to 6 bases. The CDR3 totals 13 residues. From germline, CDR1 is SGHAT and CDR2 FQNNGV. The CDR3 loop reads CASSLVQDQPQHF. The CDR3 DNA follows: TGTGCCAGCAGCTTAGTACAGGATCAGCCCCAGCATTTT.

The chain uses TRBV5-1 and TRBJ2-1, with TRBD1 matching over 7 bases. Germline V gene data show CDR1 as SGHRS and CDR2 as YFSETQ. The CDR3 is 16 amino acids. The V and J ends lost 2 bases and 4 bases, in that order; junction bases with no gene match: 9. The CDR3 loop is CASSFNPGQTYNEQFF. CDR3 nucleotide sequence: TGCGCCAGCAGCTTTAACCCGGGACAGACATACAATGAGCAGTTCTTC.

This clone was recorded a few times. The genes are TRBV29-1 and TRBJ1-1; the match to TRBD1 covers 12 bases. The germline gives CDR1 SQVTM, CDR2 ANQGSEA. V shed 5 bases, J shed 11 bases, and the junction held 15 bases outside the gene matches. CDR3 length equals 15 residues. CDR3 residues: CSVWGTGGPGGGAFF. The CDR3 bases are TGCAGCGTTTGGGGGACAGGGGGCCCGGGCGGCGGGGCTTTCTTT.

V is TRBV4-3 and J is TRBJ1-3; 7 nucleotides match TRBD1. This CDR3 region has 14 residues. CDR1 is LGHNA and CDR2 is YSLEER in the germline V gene. Trimming at V came to 0 bases and at J to 12 bases, leaving 8 bases not matched to a gene. CDR3 DNA: TGCGCCAGCAGCCAAGACCCCCAGGGGGACGGCATATATTTT. Encoded protein: CASSQDPQGDGIYF.

The rearrangement joins TRBV23-1 to TRBJ1-3, with D maybe TRBD1 (5 bases). TRBV23-1 is filed as an ORF, its function uncertain. The CDR3 runs 14 residues. Trimming took off 9 bases at V and 3 bases at J, with 15 bases between the two ends. The CDR3 region is CARRGGSGGNTIYF. Here the CDR3 DNA reads TGCGCCAGGCGGGGGGGTTCAGGTGGAAACACCATATATTTT.

The V and J genes are TRBV5-1 and TRBJ2-7; TRBD1 is a possible D gene (6 bases). Germline values: CDR1 SGHRS, CDR2 YFSETQ. The CDR3 is made up of 16 amino acids. Trimming removed 0 bases from V and 0 bases from J, with 13 bases in between. CDR3 amino acids: CASSLVDSESSYEQYV. The CDR3 DNA is TGCGCCAGCAGCTTGGTGGACAGCGAAAGCTCCTACGAGCAGTACGTC.

The chain links TRBV24-1 to TRBJ1-5; D is unresolved. The CDR3 covers 13 residues. The V end was cut by 9 bases, the J end by 4 bases, with 12 bases between. Germline V CDR1 and CDR2: KGHDR, SFDVKD. CDR3 DNA: TGTGCCACCGGGAGGGCTGGGAATCAGCCCCAGCATTTT. Encoded protein: CATGRAGNQPQHF.

The rearrangement joins TRBV10-3 to TRBJ1-1; 10 nucleotides match TRBD1. The CDR3 extends over 12 amino acids. In germline, CDR1 is ENHRY, CDR2 SYGVKD. The J segment lost 5 bases and the V segment lost 8 bases, leaving 2 bases of the junction unmatched. CDR3 coding DNA: TGTGCCATCGGGGGACAGGGGACTGAAGCTTTCTTT. Translating it yields CAIGGQGTEAFF.